The rows below give T cell receptor beta chains drawn from one sample of a study of yellow fever vaccine responses in identical twins. TCRdb passed the RT-PCR reads through MiXCR, listing each CDR3 protein once. Of approximately 630 distinct CDR3 sequences listed, roughly 71% were seen once; the top ten hold 20% to 30%. Sequencing was performed on T cells from blood (PBMCs), unsorted or a sorted subset (not recorded which), taken before or after yellow fever vaccination (not recorded which). The receptors stem from a female donor who received the yellow fever vaccine. The CDR3 runs from the conserved cysteine through the conserved F or W. The D gene is left open where the match is weak. A row's size may be missing; if present it is once, few, many or a size class.

NA,TRBJ2-3,TRBV7-3,once,TGTGCCAGCAGCTTAAGGCAGGGCACAGATACGCAGTATTTT,CASSLRQGTDTQYF
TRBD1,TRBJ1-2,TRBV28,NA,TGTGCCAGCAGCCCGCCGGGGCAGGGGGCTGGGGGCTACACCTTC,CASSPPGQGAGGYTF
TRBD2,TRBJ2-3,TRBV11-2,NA,TGTGCCACCGAGGAGCGGGGGGCCAAAGATACGCAGTATTTT,CATEERGAKDTQYF
TRBD2,TRBJ2-3,TRBV9,NA,TGTGCCAGCAGCAAGACTAGCGGGAGAACAGATACGCAGTATTTT,CASSKTSGRTDTQYF
NA,TRBJ2-1,TRBV5-1,NA,TGCGCCAGCAGCTTAGGGACCTACAATGAGCAGTTCTTC,CASSLGTYNEQFF
TRBD2,TRBJ2-7,TRBV5-6,few,TGTGCCAGCAGCATTAGCGGGACCTCCTACGAGCAGTACTTC,CASSISGTSYEQYF
NA,TRBJ2-2,TRBV7-3,NA,TGTGCCAGCAGCTTGACAGGGAACACCGGGGAGCTGTTTTTT,CASSLTGNTGELFF
TRBD2,TRBJ2-7,TRBV29-1,once,TGCAGCGTTGGCACTAGCGGGACGTACGAGCAGTACTTC,CSVGTSGTYEQYF
NA,TRBJ1-1,TRBV2,once,TGTGCCAGCTCTATCGGGACAAAAAGTGAAGCTTTCTTT,CASSIGTKSEAFF
TRBD1,TRBJ2-2,TRBV6-1,NA,TGTGCCAGCAGTGATGGCAGGGGGCAAGGCGGGGAGCTGTTTTTT,CASSDGRGQGGELFF
NA,TRBJ2-1,TRBV4-3,hyperexpanded,TGCGCCAGCAGCCAAGATGCGTTAAGCTCCTACAATGAGCAGTTCTTC,CASSQDALSSYNEQFF
NA,TRBJ2-3,TRBV10-2,once,TGCGCCAGCGGACATAACACGGATACGCAGTATTTT,CASGHNTDTQYF
NA,TRBJ2-1,TRBV11-3,once,TGTGCCAGCAGCTTATATGGGGAGCGGAATGAGCAGTTCTTC,CASSLYGERNEQFF
TRBD1,TRBJ1-6,TRBV4-1,NA,TGCGCCAGCAGCCGACAGGGGGCCTTGAATTCACCCCTCCACTTT,CASSRQGALNSPLHF
TRBD1,TRBJ1-6,TRBV4-2,few,TGTGCCAGCAGCCAAGGGGGGACAGTCTATAATTCACCCCTCCACTTT,CASSQGGTVYNSPLHF
TRBD2,TRBJ2-3,TRBV2,NA,TGTGCCAGCAACAGACTAGCGGGAGGCACTAGAGAGGATACGCAGTATTTT,CASNRLAGGTREDTQYF
NA,TRBJ2-2,TRBV28,NA,TGTGCCAGCAGTTTGCCGGGAGCAGTCACCGGGGAGCTGTTTTTT,CASSLPGAVTGELFF
TRBD1,TRBJ1-2,TRBV15,NA,TGTGCCACCAGCAGAGATCACGGGACAGCCTATGGCTACACCTTC,CATSRDHGTAYGYTF
NA,TRBJ2-3,TRBV14,NA,TGTGCCAGCAGCCAAGTTGAGGGAGGTACGCAGTATTTT,CASSQVEGGTQYF
NA,TRBJ2-3,TRBV2,once,TGTGCCAGCAGTTACCGGGAAACAGATACGCAGTATTTT,CASSYRETDTQYF
NA,TRBJ2-1,TRBV27,once,TGTGCCAGCAGTTTTTCCCAGAACAATGAGCAGTTCTTC,CASSFSQNNEQFF
NA,TRBJ2-3,TRBV6-4,NA,TGTGCCAGCAGTGACTCCAGTGCCAGGGAGCAGTATTTT,CASSDSSAREQYF
NA,TRBJ2-7,TRBV27,NA,TGTGCCAGCAGTTTATCGATCAGGGACGAGCAGTACTTC,CASSLSIRDEQYF
NA,TRBJ2-7,TRBV15,NA,TGTGCCACCAGCAGAGATGCCGAGACGAGCGAGCAGTACTTC,CATSRDAETSEQYF
NA,TRBJ1-3,TRBV10-1,few,TGCGCCAGCGGTTCTGGAAACACCATATATTTT,CASGSGNTIYF
NA,TRBJ2-2,TRBV6-4,NA,TGTGCCAGCAGTCACCGGACCCTAAAGAGTACCGGGGAGCTGTTTTTT,CASSHRTLKSTGELFF